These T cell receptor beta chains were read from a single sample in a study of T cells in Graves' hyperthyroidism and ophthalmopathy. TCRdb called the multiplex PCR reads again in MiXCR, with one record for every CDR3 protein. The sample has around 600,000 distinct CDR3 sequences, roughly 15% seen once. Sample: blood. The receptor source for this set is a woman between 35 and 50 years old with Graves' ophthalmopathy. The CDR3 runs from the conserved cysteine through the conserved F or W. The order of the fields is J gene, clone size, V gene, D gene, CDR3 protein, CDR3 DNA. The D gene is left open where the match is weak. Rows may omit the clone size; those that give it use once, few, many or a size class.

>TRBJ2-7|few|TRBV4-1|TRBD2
CASSQATSGLPYEQYF
TGCGCCAGCAGCCAGGCCACTAGCGGCCTTCCCTACGAGCAGTACTTC
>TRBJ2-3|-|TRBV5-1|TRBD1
CASREPRTGGTDTQYF
TGCGCCAGCAGGGAACCTAGGACAGGTGGCACAGATACGCAGTATTTT
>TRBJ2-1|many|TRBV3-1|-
CASSQGGTKNEQFF
TGTGCCAGCAGTCAGGGTGGGACCAAGAACGAGCAGTTCTTC
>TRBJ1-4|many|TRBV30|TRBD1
CAWSTGTGVEKLFF
TGTGCCTGGAGTACCGGGACAGGAGTTGAAAAACTGTTTTTT
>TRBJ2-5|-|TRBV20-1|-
CSRRDHSRETQYF
TGCTCTAGGCGGGACCACTCTAGGGAGACCCAGTACTTC
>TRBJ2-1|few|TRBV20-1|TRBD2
CSARTPGLAGGGSYNEQFF
TGCAGTGCTAGGACCCCGGGACTAGCGGGAGGGGGTTCCTACAATGAGCAGTTCTTC
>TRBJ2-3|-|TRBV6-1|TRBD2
CASSFRTSGADTQYF
TGTGCCAGCAGTTTCAGGACTAGCGGGGCAGATACGCAGTATTTT
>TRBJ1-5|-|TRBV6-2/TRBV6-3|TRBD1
CASSYPGTGSQPQHF
TGTGCCAGCAGTTACCCGGGGACAGGGTCCCAGCCCCAGCATTTT
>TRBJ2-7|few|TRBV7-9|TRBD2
CASSLGSGNNYEQYF
TGTGCCAGCAGCTTAGGTAGCGGGAATAACTACGAGCAGTACTTC
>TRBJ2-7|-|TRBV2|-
CASKAAYEQYF
TGTGCCAGCAAGGCCGCCTACGAGCAGTACTTC
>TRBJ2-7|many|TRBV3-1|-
CASSQDQGSSYEQYF
TGTGCCAGCAGCCAAGATCAGGGTTCCTCCTACGAGCAGTACTTC
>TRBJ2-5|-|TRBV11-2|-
CASSLSWGVGGETQYF
TGTGCCAGCAGCTTAAGTTGGGGGGTAGGGGGAGAGACCCAGTACTTC
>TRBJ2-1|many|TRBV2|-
CASRGAGQYNEQFF
TGTGCCAGCAGGGGAGCGGGACAATACAATGAGCAGTTCTTC
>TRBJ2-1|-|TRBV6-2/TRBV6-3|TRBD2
CASSQDERGEQFF
TGTGCCAGCAGCCAAGACGAGCGGGGTGAGCAGTTCTTC
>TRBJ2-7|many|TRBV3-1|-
CASSQELGLGYEQYF
TGTGCCAGCAGCCAAGAGCTTGGACTGGGCTACGAGCAGTACTTC
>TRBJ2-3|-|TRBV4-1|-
CASSQFSGSTDTQYF
TGCGCCAGCAGCCAGTTCTCGGGAAGCACAGATACGCAGTATTTT
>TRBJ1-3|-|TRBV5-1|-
CASSLGGGRSGNTIYF
TGCGCCAGCAGCTTGGGCGGGGGCAGGAGTGGAAACACCATATATTTT
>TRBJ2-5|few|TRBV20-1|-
CSARGLGAGETQYF
TGCAGTGCTAGAGGTCTGGGGGCCGGGGAGACCCAGTACTTC
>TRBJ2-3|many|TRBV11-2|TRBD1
CASSWIGGTGDTQYF
TGTGCCAGCAGCTGGATAGGGGGCACCGGAGATACGCAGTATTTT
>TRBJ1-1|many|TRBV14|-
CASTLAMNTEAFF
TGTGCCAGCACCCTAGCCATGAACACTGAAGCTTTCTTT
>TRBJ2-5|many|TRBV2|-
CASSTGSQETQYF
TGTGCCAGCTCAACGGGTAGCCAAGAGACCCAGTACTTC
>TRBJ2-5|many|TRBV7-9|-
CASSLGVGGGEETQYF
TGTGCCAGCAGCTTAGGAGTAGGCGGGGGCGAAGAGACCCAGTACTTC
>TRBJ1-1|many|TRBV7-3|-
CASSRDPGDTEAFF
TGTGCCAGCAGTCGCGATCCCGGGGACACTGAAGCTTTCTTT
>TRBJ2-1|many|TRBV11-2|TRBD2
CASSLGTSGRYNEQFF
TGTGCCAGCAGCCTCGGGACTAGCGGGCGGTACAATGAGCAGTTCTTC
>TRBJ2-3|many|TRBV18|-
CASSPPSSVSDTQYF
TGTGCCAGCTCACCACCCTCTAGCGTATCAGATACGCAGTATTTT
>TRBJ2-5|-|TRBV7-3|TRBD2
CASSLTSRGETQYF
TGTGCCAGCAGTCTGACTAGCCGGGGAGAGACCCAGTACTTC
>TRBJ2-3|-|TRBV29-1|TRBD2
CSVAGRGGTDTQYF
TGCAGCGTCGCAGGGCGGGGGGGCACAGATACGCAGTATTTT
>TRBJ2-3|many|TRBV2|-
CASSVDWSTDTQYF
TGTGCCAGCAGTGTGGACTGGAGCACAGATACGCAGTATTTT
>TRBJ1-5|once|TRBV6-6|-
CAGSYSRYSNQPQHF
TGTGCCGGCAGTTACTCAAGGTATAGCAATCAGCCCCAGCATTTT
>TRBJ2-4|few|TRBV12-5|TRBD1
CASGLPSGQNFPKAKNIQYF
TGTGCTAGTGGTTTGCCCTCGGGACAGAACTTCCCCAAAGCCAAAAACATTCAGTACTTC
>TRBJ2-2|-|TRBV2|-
CASRGGQSGGGELFF
TGTGCCAGCAGGGGGGGGCAGTCAGGCGGCGGGGAGCTGTTTTTT
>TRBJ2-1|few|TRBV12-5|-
CASGFEHSSNEQFF
TGTGCTAGTGGTTTTGAACACAGTAGCAATGAGCAGTTCTTC